Sequencing of this T cell receptor beta chain was carried out in a study of control samples from healthy donors and cancer patients. Data came from immunoSEQ multiplex PCR; TCRdb stores just in-frame clones and leaves some out. This sample has 400,000 to 450,000 clones, with 90% found just once. Germline CDR1 reads MNHNS; CDR2 reads SASEGT. V was cut by 3 bases and J by 3 bases, with 3 bases left in between. The CDR3 sequence is 11 residues long. The clonotype originates from a man in his forties or fifties with head and neck cancer. This rearrangement joins TRBV6-1 to TRBJ2-7, with D unresolved. Material for sequencing was PBMCs. The CDR3 DNA sequence: TGTGCCAGCAGTGACATCTACGAGCAGTACTTC. Residues: CASSDIYEQYF.